This T cell receptor (beta chain) originates from a study of cytomegalovirus exposure and HLA in healthy donors. Study summary: Unique TCRs from HLA-typed donors, approximately 80 million of them, were held in an early data release. Study-level results: In vitro experiments confirmed that three CMV-associated chains were specific for CMV antigens. Listed as cytomegalovirus-associated were 150 to 200 TCR beta chains. Further analysis, carried out later, found HLA-associated TCR beta chains more clonally expanded than equally common other chains.

The PCR contained 60 Vbeta and 13 Jbeta primers. Sequencing was performed with immunoSEQ multiplex PCR; in TCRdb, only in-frame clones are kept and a portion is missing. The sample has 95,000 to 150,000 clones, less than 80% seen once; the top ten hold roughly 3%. As concerns this clone: Its cognate antigen is unknown. An end of the junction differs from the germline gene, which may be a read error.

The CDR3 has 15 amino acids. Germline V lookup: CDR1 MNHNY, CDR2 SVGAGI (reference sequence). This receptor was identified in a woman between 45 and 60 years old in good health and CMV-seronegative. The chain is built from TRBV6-6 and TRBJ1-4, with a tentative D call TRBD1 (6 bases). The specimen was PBMCs. CDR3 in amino acids: CASSYSKDSYGKLLF. In DNA form, the CDR3 reads TGTGCCAGCAGTTACTCAAAGGACAGTTACGGAAAACTGCTTTTT.